This T cell receptor beta chain was sequenced during a study of blood T cell repertoires in COVID-19. Study-level background: Specimens from acute and convalescent COVID-19 originated in the United States, Italy and Spain. The analysed material was cDNA or gDNA that came from T cells, B-cell-depleted T cells, or PBMCs.

There are 14 residues in the CDR3. Between the trimmed V and J ends, which lost 4 bases and 8 bases, there was a span of 16 bases. The germline gives CDR1 SGDLS, CDR2 YYNGEE. In the original analysis: Estimation of nucleated cell counts was performed using reference gene primer amplification. Repertoires were generated with immunoSEQ multiplex PCR, while TCRdb's copy carries only in-frame clones and drops some. That table furnishes V, J and clone size, whereas the DNA furnished D and trimming. The table records about 53,000 clones, roughly 84% of them present only once. The sequence came from an older man with active COVID-19. Sequencing used peripheral blood. This chain uses TRBV9 with TRBJ2-4, with a possible D match to TRBD1 (6 bases). Written as DNA, the CDR3 is TGTGCCAGCAGCTTCACCGGGACAAAGGACATTCAGTACTTC. Protein: CASSFTGTKDIQYF.